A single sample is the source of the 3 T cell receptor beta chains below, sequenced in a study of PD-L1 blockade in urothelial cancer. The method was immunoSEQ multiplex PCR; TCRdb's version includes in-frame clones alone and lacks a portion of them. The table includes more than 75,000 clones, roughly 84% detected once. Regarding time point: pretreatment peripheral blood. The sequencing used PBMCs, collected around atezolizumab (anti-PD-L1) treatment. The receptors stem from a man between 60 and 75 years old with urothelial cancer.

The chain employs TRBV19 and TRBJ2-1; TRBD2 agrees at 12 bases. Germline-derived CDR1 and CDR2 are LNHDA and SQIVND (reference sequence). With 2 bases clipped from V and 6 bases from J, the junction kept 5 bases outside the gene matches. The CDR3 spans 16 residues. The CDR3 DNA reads TGTGCCAGTAGTATAAGACTAGCGGGGGCGGTCAATGAGCAGTTCTTC. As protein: CASSIRLAGAVNEQFF.

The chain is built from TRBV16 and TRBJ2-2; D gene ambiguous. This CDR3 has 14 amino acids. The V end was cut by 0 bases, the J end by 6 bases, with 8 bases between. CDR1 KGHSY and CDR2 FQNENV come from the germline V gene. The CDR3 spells CASSQSAASGELFF. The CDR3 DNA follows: TGTGCCAGCAGCCAATCCGCAGCGTCCGGGGAGCTGTTTTTT.

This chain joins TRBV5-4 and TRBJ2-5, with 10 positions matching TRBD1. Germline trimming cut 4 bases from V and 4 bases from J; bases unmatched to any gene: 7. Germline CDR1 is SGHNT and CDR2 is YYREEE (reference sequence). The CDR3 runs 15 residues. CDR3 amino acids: CASSERQGAGETQYF. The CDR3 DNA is TGTGCCAGCAGCGAGCGACAGGGGGCAGGAGAGACCCAGTACTTC.